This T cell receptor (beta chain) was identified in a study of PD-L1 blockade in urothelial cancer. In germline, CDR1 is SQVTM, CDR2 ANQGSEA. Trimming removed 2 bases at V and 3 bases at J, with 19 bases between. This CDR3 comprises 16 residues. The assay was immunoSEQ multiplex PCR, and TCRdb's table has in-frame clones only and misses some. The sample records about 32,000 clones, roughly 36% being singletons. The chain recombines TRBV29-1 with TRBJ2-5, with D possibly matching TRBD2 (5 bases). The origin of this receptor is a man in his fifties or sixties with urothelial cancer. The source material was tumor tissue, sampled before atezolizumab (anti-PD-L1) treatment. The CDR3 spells CSVERTGDLVKETQYF. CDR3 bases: TGCAGCGTTGAACGGACTGGTGACCTGGTAAAAGAGACCCAGTACTTC.